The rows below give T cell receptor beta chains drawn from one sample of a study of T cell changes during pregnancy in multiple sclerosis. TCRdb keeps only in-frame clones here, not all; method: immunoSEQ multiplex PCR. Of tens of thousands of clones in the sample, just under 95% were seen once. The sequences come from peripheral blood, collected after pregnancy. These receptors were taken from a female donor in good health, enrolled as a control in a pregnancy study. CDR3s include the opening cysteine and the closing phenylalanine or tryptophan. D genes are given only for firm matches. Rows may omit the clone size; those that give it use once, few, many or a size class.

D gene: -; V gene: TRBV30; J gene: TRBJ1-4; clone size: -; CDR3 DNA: TGTGCCTGGAGTAAGGCAGGGAATGATGAAAAACTGTTTTTT; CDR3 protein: CAWSKAGNDEKLFF
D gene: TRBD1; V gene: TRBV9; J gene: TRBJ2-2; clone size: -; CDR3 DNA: TGTGCCAGCAGCGTGGCCACAGGGGGATTCACCGGGGAGCTGTTTTTT; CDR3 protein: CASSVATGGFTGELFF
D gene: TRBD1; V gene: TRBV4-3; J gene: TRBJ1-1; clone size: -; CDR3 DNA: TGCGCCAGCAGCCAAGGATCTACAGCGGACAGGGGACCCAACACTGAAGCTTTCTTT; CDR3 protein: CASSQGSTADRGPNTEAFF
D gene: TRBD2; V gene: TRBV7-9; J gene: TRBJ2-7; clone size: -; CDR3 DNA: TGTGCCGCTGGGGGGGAGACCTACGAGCAGTACTTC; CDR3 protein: CAAGGETYEQYF
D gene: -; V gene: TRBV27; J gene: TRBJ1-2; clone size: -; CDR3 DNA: TGTGCCAGCAGTTTAGGCCCGGGGGCTAACTATGGCTACACCTTC; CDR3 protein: CASSLGPGANYGYTF
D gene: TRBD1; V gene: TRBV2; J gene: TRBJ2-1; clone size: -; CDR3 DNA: TGTGCCAGCAGGCCAGACAGGGGCCCTCGGTTCTTC; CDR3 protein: CASRPDRGPRFF
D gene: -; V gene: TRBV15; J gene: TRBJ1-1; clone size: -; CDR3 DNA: TGTGCCACCAGCATGGCAGGGAACACTGAAGCTTTCTTT; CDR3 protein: CATSMAGNTEAFF
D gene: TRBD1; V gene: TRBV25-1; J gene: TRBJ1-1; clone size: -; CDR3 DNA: TGTGCCAGCAGTGAAGGGACAGGGGCAAAAGCTTTCTTT; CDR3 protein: CASSEGTGAKAFF
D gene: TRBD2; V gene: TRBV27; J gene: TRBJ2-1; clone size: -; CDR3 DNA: TGTGCCAGCAGTTCCCCTGGACTAGCGGGAAGTTGGAATGAGCAGTTCTTC; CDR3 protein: CASSSPGLAGSWNEQFF
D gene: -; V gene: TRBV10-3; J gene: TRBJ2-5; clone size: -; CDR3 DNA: TGTGCCATCAGTGATTTAGGGGATGGAGAGACCCAGTACTTC; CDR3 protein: CAISDLGDGETQYF
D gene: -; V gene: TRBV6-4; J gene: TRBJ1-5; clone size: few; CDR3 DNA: TGTGCCAGCAGTGACGGGGGGGTTCAGCCCCAGCATTTT; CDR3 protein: CASSDGGVQPQHF
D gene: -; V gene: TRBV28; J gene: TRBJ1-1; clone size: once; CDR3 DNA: TGTGCCAGCACCCCACCCCGGACAGACTGGAACACTGAAGCTTTCTTT; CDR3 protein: CASTPPRTDWNTEAFF
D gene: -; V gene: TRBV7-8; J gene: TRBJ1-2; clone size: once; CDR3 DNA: TGTGCCAGCAGACCAGGGGCGAGCCTCTATGGCTACACCTTC; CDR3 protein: CASRPGASLYGYTF
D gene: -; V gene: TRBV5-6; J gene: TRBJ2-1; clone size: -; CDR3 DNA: TGTGCCAGCAGCTTTCGACTAGAAGCCTACAATGAGCAGTTCTTC; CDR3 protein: CASSFRLEAYNEQFF
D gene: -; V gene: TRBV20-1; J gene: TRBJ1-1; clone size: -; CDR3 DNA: TGCAGTGCAGCAACTCCCACTGAAGCTTTCTTT; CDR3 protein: CSAATPTEAFF
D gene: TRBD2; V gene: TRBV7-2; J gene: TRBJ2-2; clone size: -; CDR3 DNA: TGTGCCAGCAGCTTGACTAGCGGGGGATACACCGGGGAGCTGTTTTTT; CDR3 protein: CASSLTSGGYTGELFF
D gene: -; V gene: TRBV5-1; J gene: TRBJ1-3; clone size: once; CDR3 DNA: TGCGCCAGCAGCATTTACTCTGGAAACACCATATATTTT; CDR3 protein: CASSIYSGNTIYF
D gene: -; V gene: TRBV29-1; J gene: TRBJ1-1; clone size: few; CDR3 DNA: TGCAGCGTTGACAGGGTTTCGTACACTGAAGCTTTCTTT; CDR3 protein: CSVDRVSYTEAFF
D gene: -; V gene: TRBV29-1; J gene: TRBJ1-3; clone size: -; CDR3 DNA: TGCAGCGTTGAAGATGGCGGGAACACCATATATTTT; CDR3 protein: CSVEDGGNTIYF
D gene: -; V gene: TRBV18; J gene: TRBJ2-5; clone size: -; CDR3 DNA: TGTGCCAGCTCCCATGGGGTACGGGGCCAAGAGACCCAGTACTTC; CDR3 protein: CASSHGVRGQETQYF
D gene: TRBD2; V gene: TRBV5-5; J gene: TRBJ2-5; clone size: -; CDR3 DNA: TGTGCCAGCAGCTTGGGGGGGGGAGAGACCCAGTACTTC; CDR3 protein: CASSLGGGETQYF
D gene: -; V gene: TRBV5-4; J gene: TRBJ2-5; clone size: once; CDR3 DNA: TGTGCCAGCCGACCGATAGCGGAAGAGACCCAGTACTTC; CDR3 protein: CASRPIAEETQYF
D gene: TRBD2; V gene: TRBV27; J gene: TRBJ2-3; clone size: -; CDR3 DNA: TGTGCCAGCAGTTCAGGGACTAGCGGGGGGGCGTGGTATTTT; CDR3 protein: CASSSGTSGGAWYF
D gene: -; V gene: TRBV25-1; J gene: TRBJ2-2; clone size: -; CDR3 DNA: TGTGCCAGCGCCCGTCAGGGCATCAACACCGGGGAGCTGTTTTTT; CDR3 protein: CASARQGINTGELFF
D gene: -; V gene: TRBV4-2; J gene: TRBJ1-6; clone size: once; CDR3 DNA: TGTGCCAGCAGCCAAGCGGGGAGGGGATCACCCCTCCACTTT; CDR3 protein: CASSQAGRGSPLHF
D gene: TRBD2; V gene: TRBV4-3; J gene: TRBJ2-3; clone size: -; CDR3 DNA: TGCGCCAGCAGCCTGTTAGCGGGGGGGAGCACAGATACGCAGTATTTT; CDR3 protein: CASSLLAGGSTDTQYF
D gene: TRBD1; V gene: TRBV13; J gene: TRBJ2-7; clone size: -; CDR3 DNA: TGTGCCAGCAGCTTAGGCCGGGACAGACCCTACGAGCAGTACTTC; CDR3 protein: CASSLGRDRPYEQYF
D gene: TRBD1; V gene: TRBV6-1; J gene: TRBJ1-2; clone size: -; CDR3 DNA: TGTGCCAGCAGTGAAACAGGGGTGAACTATGGCTACACCTTC; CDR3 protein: CASSETGVNYGYTF